What follows are 20 T cell receptor beta chains derived from one specimen sequenced in a study of control samples from healthy donors and cancer patients. The assay was immunoSEQ multiplex PCR, and TCRdb's table has in-frame clones only and misses some. Among 400,000 to 500,000 clones listed, approximately 90% were seen once. The sequencing sample was made of PBMCs. The receptors come from a man aged 35 to 55 with head and neck cancer.

The chain uses TRBV30 and TRBJ2-3; TRBD2 agrees at 12 bases. Germline CDR1 reads GTSNPN; CDR2 reads SVGIG (reference sequence). This CDR3 has 14 amino acids. With 4 bases clipped from V and 4 bases from J, the junction kept 3 bases outside the gene matches. The CDR3: CAWNRLAGADTQYF. In DNA, the CDR3 is TGTGCCTGGAACCGACTAGCGGGAGCAGATACGCAGTATTTT.

Only a few counts were recorded for this clone. The gene calls are TRBV19 and TRBJ2-7; D gene uncertain. CDR1 is LNHDA and CDR2 is SQIVND in the germline V gene (reference sequence). This CDR3 region has 14 residues. V lost 0 bases and J lost 0, with 6 bases in between. CDR3 in amino acids: CASSIDRTSYEQYF. In DNA form, the CDR3 reads TGTGCCAGTAGTATAGATCGAACCTCCTACGAGCAGTACTTC.

The rearrangement joins TRBV16 to TRBJ1-5; D remains unclear. Germline V gives CDR1 KGHSY, CDR2 FQNENV. CDR3 length equals 14 residues. V was clipped by 1 base and J by 16 bases, with 20 bases between them. In nucleotides, the CDR3 is TGTGCCAGCAGCCAATTAGCAGCAATCAGCCCCTCTCATTTT. Protein: CASSQLAAISPSHF.

The chain carries TRBV5-1 and TRBJ2-5, with 7 nucleotides matching TRBD1. The V gene end was trimmed by 3 bases and the J gene end by 4 bases; junction bases not matched to a gene: 3. The germline V gene has CDR1 SGHRS and CDR2 YFSETQ. This CDR3 region has 13 residues. CDR3 DNA: TGCGCCAGCAGCTCAAGGGGGCCAGAGACCCAGTACTTC. Protein sequence: CASSSRGPETQYF.

CDR3 protein: CASSPGLAGRSYEQYF. As DNA, the CDR3 is TGCGCCAGCAGCCCGGGACTAGCGGGACGCTCCTACGAGCAGTACTTC. The rearrangement uses TRBV4-3 and TRBJ2-7, with 13 bases matching TRBD2. Germline CDR1 and CDR2: LGHNA and YSLEER. This CDR3 is built from 16 residues. Germline trimming cut 4 bases from V and 0 bases from J; bases unmatched to any gene: 3.

The rearrangement uses TRBV27 and TRBJ2-1; TRBD2 matches 13 bases. The trim removed 4 bases at V and 10 bases at J, leaving 1 base unmatched. The CDR3 is 13 residues long. Per the germline V gene, CDR1 is MNHEY and CDR2 is SMNVEV (reference sequence). CDR3 region: CASSSGLAGEQFF. CDR3 nucleotide sequence: TGTGCCAGCAGTTCGGGACTAGCGGGAGAGCAGTTCTTC.

The rearrangement joins TRBV28 to TRBJ2-1; D perhaps matches TRBD1 (5 bases). The length of the CDR3 is 13 residues. From germline, CDR1 is MDHEN and CDR2 SYDVKM. Trimming left V 6 bases short and J 4 bases short, with 10 bases between. The CDR3 DNA reads as TGTGCCAGCAGACAGGACGGGTACAATGAGCAGTTCTTC. Translated: CASRQDGYNEQFF.

The chain has TRBV10-2 and TRBJ1-1; D unresolved. The CDR3 extends over 12 amino acids. Between the trimmed V and J ends, which lost 3 bases and 7 bases, there was a span of 9 bases. Germline CDR1 WSHSY, CDR2 SAAADI. Here the CDR3 reads CASSDFPGEAFF. CDR3 nucleotide sequence: TGCGCCAGCAGTGACTTCCCAGGTGAAGCTTTCTTT.

This chain links TRBV30 with TRBJ1-4; D might be TRBD1 (5 bases). The CDR3 length is 12 residues. Germline V gives CDR1 GTSNPN, CDR2 SVGIG (reference sequence). Deletions cut 3 bases from V and 8 bases from J, with 10 bases between. This CDR3 reads CAWREGQEKLFF. In DNA, the CDR3 is TGTGCCTGGAGAGAGGGGCAGGAAAAACTGTTTTTT.

The V gene is TRBV3-1 (or the pseudogene TRBV3-2), the J gene TRBJ2-7, with 14 nucleotides matching TRBD2. The CDR3 extends over 14 amino acids. V shed 7 bases, J shed 6 bases, and the junction held 5 bases outside the gene matches. Germline-derived CDR1 and CDR2 are LGHDT and YNNKEL (reference sequence). The CDR3 coding sequence is TGTGCCAGCACCTTTGGGACTAGCGGGGGCGAGCAGTACTTC. It encodes CASTFGTSGGEQYF.

The chain uses TRBV10-3 and TRBJ2-2; possible D gene TRBD1, 5 bases. The germline gives CDR1 ENHRY, CDR2 SYGVKD. V was clipped by 5 bases and J by 0 bases, with 10 bases between them. The CDR3 runs to 15 residues. Here the CDR3 reads CAISSTAANTGELFF. The CDR3 DNA reads as TGTGCCATCAGTTCGACAGCCGCGAACACCGGGGAGCTGTTTTTT.

This chain joins TRBV6-1 and TRBJ2-5; 10 nucleotides agree with TRBD2. The germline CDR1 and CDR2 sequences are MNHNS and SASEGT. The CDR3 loop spans 18 amino acids. V trimming: 1 base; J trimming: 0 bases; junction bases outside the gene matches: 8. The CDR3 reads CASSEVASGGRYQETQYF. The DNA of the CDR3 is TGTGCCAGCAGTGAAGTGGCTAGCGGGGGCCGGTACCAAGAGACCCAGTACTTC.

This rearrangement joins TRBV5-6 to TRBJ2-7, with 7 bases that match TRBD1. The CDR3 spans 13 residues. Germline assignment: CDR1 SGHDT and CDR2 YYEEEE. V lost 1 base and J lost 5; bases outside the gene matches: 3. The CDR3 nucleotides read TGTGCCAGCAGCTTGAACAGGGGTAACGAGCAGTACTTC. The encoded protein is CASSLNRGNEQYF.

J is TRBJ1-1 and V is TRBV11-1; a weak D match, TRBD1 (6 bases). From germline, CDR1 is SGHAT and CDR2 FQDESV (reference sequence). The CDR3 sequence is 13 residues long. V lost 4 bases to trimming and J lost 1 base, with 7 bases between them. CDR3 amino acids: CASSSGQNTEAFF. The CDR3 coding sequence is TGTGCCAGCAGCTCGGGACAGAACACTGAAGCTTTCTTT.

This sequence joins TRBV5-6 and TRBJ1-4, with D perhaps matching TRBD1 (5 bases). This CDR3 is 16 amino acids long. Looked up from germline, CDR1 is SGHDT and CDR2 is YYEEEE. V lost 4 bases, J lost 6 bases, and 19 bases lay in between. CDR3 sequence (DNA): TGTGCCAGCAGCGATCTTGGGGCCAGGGTTGATGAAAAACTGTTTTTT. It encodes CASSDLGARVDEKLFF. The full variable domain, with the rest looked up from reference TRBV5-6 and TRBJ1-4, is DAGVTQSPTHLIKTRGQQVTLRCSPKSGHDTVSWYQQALGQGPQFIFQYYEEEERQRGNFPDRFSGHQFPNYSSELNVNALLLGDSALYLCASSDLGARVDEKLFFGSGTQLSVL.

This sequence joins TRBV5-1 and TRBJ2-7; D gene ambiguous. CDR3 length: 13 residues. The germline V gene encodes CDR1 SGHRS and CDR2 YFSETQ. V lost 3 bases and J lost 3, with 10 bases in between. The CDR3 loop reads CASSWQTSYEQYF. As DNA, the CDR3 is TGCGCCAGCAGCTGGCAGACCAGCTACGAGCAGTACTTC. Complete variable domain (other parts from reference TRBV5-1 and TRBJ2-7): KAGVTQTPRYLIKTRGQQVTLSCSPISGHRSVSWYQQTPGQGLQFLFEYFSETQRNKGNFPGRFSGRQFSNSRSEMNVSTLELGDSALYLCASSWQTSYEQYFGPGTRLTVT.

The chain couples TRBV7-9 to TRBJ1-4; a possible D gene is TRBD1 (5 bases). The CDR3 is 16 amino acids. Germline V CDR1 and CDR2: SEHNR, FQNEAQ (reference sequence). V lost 3 bases, J lost 6 bases, and 17 bases lay in between. CDR3 residues: CASSFQRGSGDEKLFF. The CDR3 nucleotides are TGTGCCAGCAGCTTCCAACGGGGGTCGGGGGATGAAAAACTGTTTTTT.

CDR3 residues: CAWEVDRGSPLHF. CDR3 DNA sequence: TGTGCCTGGGAGGTTGACAGGGGTTCACCCCTCCACTTT. The rearrangement links TRBV30 to TRBJ1-6, with TRBD1 matching 8 bases. The CDR3 is 13 residues long. The V gene end was trimmed by 5 bases and the J gene end by 9 bases; junction bases not matched to a gene: 6. The germline V gene encodes CDR1 GTSNPN and CDR2 SVGIG (reference sequence).

This clone came up once. This sequence joins TRBV5-8 and TRBJ2-7, with 11 bases fitting TRBD1. V trimming: 6 bases; J trimming: 7 bases; junction bases outside the gene matches: 15. The CDR3 has 16 amino acids. CDR1 and CDR2 (germline): SGHTS, YDEGEE. This CDR3 reads CASTPRTGTGGQEQYF. The CDR3 DNA reads TGTGCCAGCACTCCACGAACCGGGACAGGGGGTCAAGAGCAGTACTTC.

In the case of this clone: The junction and the germline gene differ at one end; a read error may be behind it. This chain connects TRBV25-1 to TRBJ2-2, with D perhaps matching TRBD1 (6 bases). The CDR3 consists of 16 residues. In germline, CDR1 is MGHDK, CDR2 SYGVNS. The DNA of the CDR3 is TGTGCCAGCAGTGGCCCGGGACAACAGAACGCCGGGGAGCTGTTTTTT. Amino acid sequence: CASSGPGQQNAGELFF.